The text below deals with one T cell receptor beta chain. This record comes from a study of blood T cell repertoires in COVID-19. As processed by the authors: The assay estimated nucleated cells by amplifying reference gene primers. The protocol was immunoSEQ multiplex PCR, while the TCRdb copy is restricted to in-frame clones and leaves out a portion. That table gives V, J and clone size, and the DNA gave D and trimming. This sample carries fewer than 250,000 clones, approximately 88% of them seen once, and the ten largest clones take under 4.5%. This CDR3 is 17 amino acids long. CDR1 is SGDLS and CDR2 is YYNGEE in the germline V gene. The V and J ends lost 2 bases and 3 bases, in that order; junction bases with no gene match: 10.

The gene calls are TRBV9 and TRBJ2-3, with 9 bases aligning to TRBD2. The receptor was derived from a woman aged 25 to 39 who had been exposed to COVID-19. The specimen was PBMCs or T cells enriched from blood (not recorded which). The CDR3 loop is CASSVALAGTGTDTQYF. As DNA, the CDR3 is TGTGCCAGCAGCGTGGCCCTAGCGGGAACCGGAACAGATACGCAGTATTTT.